This record covers a single T cell receptor (beta chain). What it binds is not known. V lost 3 bases and J 2 bases, leaving 11 bases between the germline ends. CDR1 and CDR2 (germline): SGHTA, FQGNSA. The CDR3 sequence is 14 residues long. This sample is part of a study of cytomegalovirus exposure and HLA in healthy donors. Study details: In an early release, HLA-typed donors contributed about 80 million unique TCR sequences.

General study results and limits: A later analysis found most CMV-associated TCR beta chains apparently HLA-restricted.

The PCR contained 60 Vbeta and 13 Jbeta primers. Profiling relied on immunoSEQ multiplex PCR, and the TCRdb table lists in-frame clones only, not all of them. The repertoire consists of 100,000 to 150,000 clones, with approximately 80% occurring once and the leading ten covering 0.55% to 0.75%. The chain links TRBV7-2 to TRBJ2-7; weak D call: TRBD1 (5 bases). This clonotype was sampled from a man younger than 30 in good health and CMV-seronegative. The sequenced sample was PBMCs. CDR3 sequence: CASSLAPGPYEQYF. Written as DNA, the CDR3 is TGTGCCAGCAGCTTGGCCCCAGGGCCCTACGAGCAGTACTTC.